The 20 T cell receptor beta chains in this list originate from one sample, sequenced in a study of T cells in narcolepsy (dated by TCRdb to 2016 to 2018). Preparation of the library involved the immunoSEQ multiplex PCR assay. TCRdb obtained this table from immuneACCESS and retained in-frame rearrangements with V and J assigned. These tables miss some clones; where compared with another copy, unresolved V genes account for less than half of the shortfall, and the remainder is unexplained. For this sample there are tens of thousands of clones; about four fifths appear just once. The ten largest account for over 5% of the sample. The sample comprised memory (CD45RA-) CD4+ T cells from blood. In light of the paper, this sample's cell subset or site label describes: memory T cells sorted ex vivo from peripheral blood. The receptors derive from a human donor in good health.

This chain uses TRBV11-2 with TRBJ2-2; perhaps TRBD1 as D (5 bases). The CDR3 covers 17 residues. The ends were cut back, 2 bases at V and 2 bases at J, with 15 bases in the middle. Germline values: CDR1 SGHAT, CDR2 FQNNGV. CDR3 region: CASSLRKKGENTGELFF. The CDR3 DNA is TGTGCCAGCAGCTTAAGGAAGAAAGGGGAAAACACCGGGGAGCTGTTTTTT.

The J gene is TRBJ2-2, the V gene TRBV19; D possibly corresponds to TRBD1 (5 bases). The CDR3 is made up of 14 amino acids. Between the trimmed V and J ends, which lost 6 bases and 4 bases, there was a span of 12 bases. Germline loops: CDR1 LNHDA, CDR2 SQIVND (reference sequence). In nucleotides, the CDR3 is TGTGCCAGTAGACAGGTTAAGCTCACCGGGGAGCTGTTTTTT. It codes for CASRQVKLTGELFF.

There are a few counts of this clone. CDR3 loop: CASSRGAYEQYF. The CDR3 DNA follows: TGTGCCAGCAGTCGAGGAGCCTACGAGCAGTACTTC. The chain employs TRBV27 and TRBJ2-7; D is uncertain. The germline gives CDR1 MNHEY, CDR2 SMNVEV (reference sequence). V was shortened by 5 bases and J by 2 bases, with 7 bases between the two germline ends. CDR3 size: 12 residues.

This clone appeared a few times. The sample carries other DNA sequences with the same CDR3. The chain has TRBV5-1 and TRBJ2-1; D remains ambiguous. The germline V gene has CDR1 SGHRS and CDR2 YFSETQ. V was trimmed by 0 bases and J by 4 bases, leaving 8 bases between them. There are 14 residues in the CDR3. CDR3 residues: CASSLVGSYNEQFF. CDR3 DNA: TGCGCCAGCAGCTTGGTCGGATCGTACAATGAGCAGTTCTTC.

The chain has TRBV6-1 and TRBJ2-3, with unresolved D. V lost 3 bases, J lost 2 bases, and 6 bases lay in between. In germline, CDR1 is MNHNS, CDR2 SASEGT. The CDR3 is 13 amino acids. The CDR3 DNA sequence: TGTGCCAGCAGTGACCGAGTCACAGATACGCAGTATTTT. Amino acids: CASSDRVTDTQYF.

This chain links TRBV25-1 with TRBJ2-7, with D perhaps TRBD1 (5 bases). Looked up from germline, CDR1 is MGHDK and CDR2 is SYGVNS. V gave up 9 bases and J gave up 1 base, with 25 bases separating them. The CDR3 spans 17 residues. As DNA, the CDR3 is TGTGCCAGTAAAAAGGGGAACCGGATTTCACTATCCTACGAGCAGTACTTC. Amino acid sequence: CASKKGNRISLSYEQYF.

The V call is TRBV27, the J call TRBJ2-1, with TRBD1 matching 11 bases. Trimming removed 2 bases from V and 9 bases from J; junction bases left unmatched: 18. The V gene's germline CDR1 is MNHEY and CDR2 SMNVEV (reference sequence). The CDR3 spans 19 residues. The CDR3 DNA follows: TGTGCCAGCAGTTTAAAAGGCCTCACTGGGACAGGGGGTATGAGTGAGCAGTTCTTC. Amino acids: CASSLKGLTGTGGMSEQFF.

The gene calls are TRBV19 and TRBJ2-5, with 7 nucleotides matching TRBD1. Trimming removed 3 bases from V and 1 base from J; junction bases left unmatched: 2. The CDR3 loop spans 14 amino acids. Germline assignment: CDR1 LNHDA and CDR2 SQIVND (reference sequence). The CDR3 protein is CASSMYRGQETQYF. CDR3 nucleotides: TGTGCCAGTAGTATGTACAGGGGCCAAGAGACCCAGTACTTC.

V usage is TRBV5-5 and J usage is TRBJ2-7; D is perhaps TRBD1 (5 bases). Germline loops: CDR1 SGHKS, CDR2 YYEKEE (reference sequence). The CDR3 sequence is 14 residues long. Trimming shortened V by 4 bases and J by 2 bases, and 13 bases separated the two germline ends. CDR3 coding DNA: TGTGCCAGCAGCCTCAGGGATCCGGCCTACGAGCAGTACTTC. It translates to CASSLRDPAYEQYF.

The rearrangement links TRBV4-1 to TRBJ1-2; tentatively, D is TRBD1 (5 bases). V lost 1 base to trimming and J lost 4 bases, with 7 bases between them. The CDR3 is 13 residues long. The germline V gene has CDR1 MGHRA and CDR2 YSYEKL. The DNA for the CDR3 is TGCGCCAGCAGCCAAGGACAGATCTATGGCTACACCTTC. Protein: CASSQGQIYGYTF.

The chain couples TRBV19 to TRBJ2-6; TRBD1 aligns across 7 bases. The V segment lost 4 bases and the J segment 0 bases; nucleotides outside the gene matches: 9. There are 18 residues in the CDR3. The germline V gene has CDR1 LNHDA and CDR2 SQIVND (reference sequence). The CDR3 reads CASSKGGWVDSGANVLTF. The CDR3 coding sequence is TGTGCCAGTAGTAAAGGGGGCTGGGTAGACTCTGGGGCCAACGTCCTGACTTTC.

The rearrangement links TRBV30 to TRBJ2-1; perhaps TRBD1 as D (5 bases). The CDR3 is made up of 18 amino acids. V shed 2 bases and J shed 8 bases, with 28 bases lying between them. CDR1 GTSNPN and CDR2 SVGIG come from the germline V gene (reference sequence). The DNA for the CDR3 is TGTGCCTGGAGTTGGGATGGGAAGAGGACACCTCGCCCCCATGAGCAGTTCTTC. Translated: CAWSWDGKRTPRPHEQFF.

This clone appeared a single time. The chain is built from TRBV5-1 and TRBJ2-7; TRBD1 aligns across 8 bases. V dropped 3 bases and J dropped 4; count of bases not matched to a gene: 6. Germline lookup yields CDR1 SGHRS and CDR2 YFSETQ. This CDR3 has 14 residues. In DNA form, the CDR3 reads TGCGCCAGCAGCTCTGTTGACAGGGGTTACGAGCAGTACTTC. This sequence encodes CASSSVDRGYEQYF.

V usage is TRBV18 and J usage is TRBJ1-6; a weak D match, TRBD1 (6 bases). The CDR3 has 12 amino acids. V lost 6 bases and J lost 14, with 14 bases in between. Germline V gives CDR1 KGHSH, CDR2 LQKENI. The CDR3: CASSTGSGALHF. DNA of the CDR3: TGTGCCAGCTCCACAGGGTCTGGAGCCCTCCACTTT.

This clone turned up a few times. This chain joins TRBV19 and TRBJ1-5; tentative D call: TRBD1 (6 bases). V was cut by 11 bases and J by 3 bases, with 17 bases left in between. Per germline, CDR1 LNHDA and CDR2 SQIVND (reference sequence). This CDR3 region has 14 residues. The CDR3 coding sequence is TGTGCCGGGGGCCCGCGTAGCTTCAATCAGCCCCAGCATTTT. Protein: CAGGPRSFNQPQHF.

The V and J genes are TRBV19 and TRBJ1-2, with D unresolved. The germline V and J ends were trimmed by 3 bases and 7 bases, with 18 bases remaining between them. The CDR3 length is 15 residues. Germline V CDR1 and CDR2: LNHDA, SQIVND (reference sequence). The CDR3 protein is CASSMSNGDSSGYTF. The CDR3 DNA reads as TGTGCCAGTAGTATGTCAAATGGGGATTCGAGTGGCTACACCTTC.

The chain links TRBV6-5 to TRBJ1-1; D not resolved. Germline values: CDR1 MNHEY, CDR2 SVGAGI. This CDR3 is built from 12 residues. Trimming took off 5 bases at V and 5 bases at J, with 9 bases between the two ends. Here the CDR3 DNA reads TGTGCCAGCAGTGAAACGGCGACTGAAGCTTTCTTT. This sequence encodes CASSETATEAFF.

This clone was seen once. This chain links TRBV7-2 with TRBJ1-5; TRBD1 matches 7 bases. J lost 4 bases, V lost 5 bases, and 8 bases had no gene match. This CDR3 has 15 residues. Germline V gives CDR1 SGHTA, CDR2 FQGNSA. CDR3 region: CASSRTAGQNQPQHF. The DNA of the CDR3 is TGTGCCAGCAGCAGAACCGCGGGACAGAATCAGCCCCAGCATTTT.

J is TRBJ1-1 and V is TRBV6-6, with D possibly being TRBD1 (6 bases). The V end lost 6 bases, the J end lost 1 base, and 12 bases lay between the germline ends. Germline-derived CDR1 and CDR2 are MNHNY and SVGAGI (reference sequence). This CDR3 spans 14 amino acids. The CDR3 DNA follows: TGTGCCAGCAGCCCGAGGGACAAGAACACTGAAGCTTTCTTT. Translation gives CASSPRDKNTEAFF.

The chain carries TRBV28 and TRBJ2-7, with D hard to call. Germline V gene lookup returns CDR1 MDHEN and CDR2 SYDVKM. The CDR3 has 14 residues. Trimming shortened V by 1 base and J by 9 bases, and 16 bases separated the two germline ends. In DNA, the CDR3 is TGTGCCAGCAGTTTATTCTGGCAGGAGAAGGCGCAGTACTTC. Its protein is CASSLFWQEKAQYF.